This TCR beta chain stems from a study of human T cells and chemical hapten exposure. Germline loops: CDR1 KGHDR, CDR2 SFDVKD. The CDR3 extends over 19 amino acids. V lost 6 bases to trimming and J lost 1 base; unmatched junction nucleotides: 18. TCRdb reprocessed the RACE reads via MiXCR and lists one record per CDR3 protein. The repertoire holds about 81,000 distinct CDR3 sequences, with about 9.4% as singletons. Time point described: patch test 2, 6 weeks after DPC sensitization. Stated treatment: therapeutic diphenylcyclopropenone sensitization with weekly scalp DPC. Staff drew blood before applying each patch test. Blood, whole and unfractionated, served as the source for total RNA extraction. This clonotype was detected many times. Its target is unknown. Whole-study findings and limits: The donors suffered from alopecia, so their immune response may not match that of healthy people. PT1 expanded TCR counts and patch test score were linked, and their correlation was positive.

The receptor comes from a woman aged 25 to 45 with alopecia areata. Some clones in this sample may be carry-over from other donors' samples. The chain employs TRBV24-1 and TRBJ2-7; TRBD1 aligns across 9 bases. Sequenced material: whole blood, taken in connection with sensitization to the hapten diphenylcyclopropenone (DPC). CDR3: CATSKGTRDRVSWSYEQYF. The CDR3 bases are TGTGCCACCAGTAAGGGAACCCGGGACAGGGTTTCCTGGTCCTACGAGCAGTACTTC.